This T cell receptor beta chain was retrieved from a study of T cells in Graves' hyperthyroidism and ophthalmopathy (dated by TCRdb to the late 2010s). Some background on the complete study: Peripheral blood was sampled at the time of initial diagnosis, prior to any treatment. To identify distinguishing TCR V-J signatures, a discovery cohort of around 100 patients was used, comprising 43 with Graves' ophthalmopathy and 57 with stable Graves' hyperthyroidism. Prospective prediction of ophthalmopathy was tested in an independent validation cohort of some 19 hyperthyroidism patients and some 17 patients who later progressed to ophthalmopathy. The roughly 90 discovery patients were divided at random into training and test sets in a 7:3 ratio. The study also compared thyroid tissue and blood T-cell repertoires from roughly six Graves' hyperthyroidism patients. After sampling, hyperthyroidism patients received methimazole starting at 30 mg daily, and ophthalmopathy patients received high-dose intravenous methylprednisolone. TCR Vbeta CDR3 sequencing of roughly 140 peripheral blood samples (under 45 ophthalmopathy, about 80 hyperthyroidism and some 17 progressor patients) is reported in the paper.

The TCR beta CDR3 regions were amplified from RNA transcripts. For the first round of RT-PCR on the TCR CDR3, the HTBI primer set was used together with the Qiagen OneStep RT-PCR kit. Libraries were constructed in a second round of multiplex PCR, after which size selection and purification were performed. The libraries were sequenced on an Illumina HiSeq2000 using paired-end 100 bp reads. Concerning the study's data processing: Raw data were processed with SOAPnuke, discarding reads with adapters, uncalled bases, mean Phred below 15, or no exact constant-primer or identifier match. COPE v1.2.5 was used to merge the high-quality paired reads, and each unique nucleotide sequence was defined as a clonotype. Clonotypes were aligned to IMGT TRBV, TRBD and TRBJ reference segments using MiTCR v1.1. Analysis was restricted to V-J combinations with a frequency above 0.0001, which covered 99.2% of repertoires. The TCS score was defined as F50 (clonal expansion) divided by E x V (chaos), with BLOSUM62-based TCRdist calculated between CDR3 peptides within each V-J. Welch's t-statistics and random forest reduced several hundred V-J features to about 13, which were used in a naive Bayes classifier (R e1071). The public reads were quality trimmed at Q25 with fastp and then assembled into clones with MiXCR by TCRdb, keeping productive beta chains. Rows matching on CDR3 protein sequence are summarized as one entry with the most common DNA and genes. What appears here as the V and J calls and clone size reflects TCRdb's work, not the paper's. The sample table lists some 300,000 distinct CDR3 sequences, approximately 15% of them with a count of one. The top ten hold roughly 33% of the sample.

Stable Graves' hyperthyroidism was defined as no progression to ophthalmopathy during 18 months of follow-up. The hyperthyroidism patients were between 18 and 65 years old and newly diagnosed, with a disease duration of less than 2 months. Any patient with an uncontrolled infection, another autoimmune disease, pregnancy or lactation was excluded. Clinical symptoms, serum thyroxine and TRAb, thyroid ultrasound, and orbital computed tomography formed the basis for the diagnoses. PBMCs were isolated from more than 9 ml of fresh peripheral blood by Ficoll-Paque density gradient centrifugation. Total RNA was extracted using Trizol reagent, and RNA quality was assessed on an Agilent 2100 Bioanalyzer. Details on this clonotype: Which antigen it targets is not known. Per-nucleotide qualities are absent, and no much larger clonotype sits a single base away.

From a lookup of the germline V gene, CDR1 and CDR2 are MDHEN and SYDVKM. The CDR3 sequence holds 15 residues, the cysteine and phenylalanine included. Only CDR3 DNA remains: 45 bases, in frame from the first base. The V and J ends are trimmed by 3 bases and 1 base, leaving 12 bases between them. The research as a whole found: In validation, progression to ophthalmopathy was predicted by the model with 55% to 71% sensitivity and 72.22% specificity, a median of approximately 6.5 months before onset. Most expanded thyroid clonotypes (frequency above 0.001) were also detected in blood, a finding suggesting that blood repertoires may reflect thyroid immune responses. No statistical method was used to set the sample size in advance, and investigators knew the group allocation. Ophthalmopathy was separated from stable hyperthyroidism by a 13 V-J signature model, with just over 85% sensitivity and approximately 84% specificity obtained in cross-validation and 80%/75% obtained in testing.

The receptor was isolated from a man in his thirties or forties with Graves' hyperthyroidism. The chain was built from TRBV28 and TRBJ2-5; the D gene is perhaps TRBD2, from 6 matching bases. The sample taken for sequencing was blood. The CDR3 in this case is CASSLGGASQETQYF. The nucleotides are TGTGCCAGCAGTTTGGGGGGAGCGAGCCAAGAGACCCAGTACTTC. This CDR3, with the reference TRBV28 and TRBJ2-5 proteins standing in past its ends, gives the full variable domain DVKVTQSSRYLVKRTGEKVFLECVQDMDHENMFWYRQDPGLGLRLIYFSYDVKMKEKGDIPEGYSVSREKKERFSLILESASTNQTSMYLCASSLGGASQETQYFGPGTRLLVL.